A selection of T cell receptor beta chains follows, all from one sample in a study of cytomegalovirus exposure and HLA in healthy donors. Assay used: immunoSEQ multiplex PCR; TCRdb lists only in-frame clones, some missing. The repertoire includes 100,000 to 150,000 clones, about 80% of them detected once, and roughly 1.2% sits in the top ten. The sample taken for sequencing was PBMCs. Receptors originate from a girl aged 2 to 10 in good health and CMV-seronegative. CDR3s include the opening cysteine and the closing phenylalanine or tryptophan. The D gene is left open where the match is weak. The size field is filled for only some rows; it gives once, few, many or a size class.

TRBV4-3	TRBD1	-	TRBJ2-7	CASSRGTGSSYEQYF	TGCGCCAGCAGCCGTGGGACAGGGAGCTCCTACGAGCAGTACTTC
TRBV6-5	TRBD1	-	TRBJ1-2	CASRGPGGDYGYTF	TGTGCCAGCAGGGGACCAGGGGGAGATTATGGCTACACCTTC
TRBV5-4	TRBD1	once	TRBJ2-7	CASRPGTDDYEQYF	TGTGCCAGCAGACCCGGGACAGACGACTACGAGCAGTACTTC
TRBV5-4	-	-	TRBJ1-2	CASSFGERSGYTF	TGTGCCAGCAGCTTTGGGGAGAGGAGTGGCTACACCTTC
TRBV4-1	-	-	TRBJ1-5	CASSQEGNSNQPQHF	TGCGCCAGCAGCCAGGAGGGGAATAGCAATCAGCCCCAGCATTTT
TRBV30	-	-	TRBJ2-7	CAWSLRSDYEQYF	TGTGCCTGGAGTTTGAGAAGTGACTACGAGCAGTACTTC
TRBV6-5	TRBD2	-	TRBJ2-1	CASSYAGLHNEQFF	TGTGCCAGCAGTTACGCGGGACTACACAATGAGCAGTTCTTC
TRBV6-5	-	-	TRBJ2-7	CASSYSGGAAYEQYF	TGTGCCAGCAGTTACTCTGGGGGCGCCGCCTACGAGCAGTACTTC
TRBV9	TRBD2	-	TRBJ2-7	CASSVGGSSYEQYF	TGTGCCAGCAGCGTAGGCGGGAGCTCCTACGAGCAGTACTTC
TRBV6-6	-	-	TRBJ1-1	CASSWGLVNTEAFF	TGTGCCAGCAGTTGGGGACTGGTGAACACTGAAGCTTTCTTT
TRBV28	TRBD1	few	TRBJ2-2	CASSPRDRVSGELFF	TGTGCCAGCAGCCCACGGGACAGGGTATCCGGGGAGCTGTTTTTT
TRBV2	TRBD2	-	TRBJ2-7	CASSRGGLAAKSSYEQYF	TGTGCCAGCAGCCGAGGGGGACTAGCGGCCAAATCCTCCTACGAGCAGTACTTC
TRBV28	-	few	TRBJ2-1	CASSLRDFSYNEQFF	TGTGCCAGCAGTTTACGGGATTTCTCCTACAATGAGCAGTTCTTC
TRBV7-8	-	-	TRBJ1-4	CASSLRLSNEKLFF	TGTGCCAGCAGCTTAAGACTGAGTAATGAAAAACTGTTTTTT
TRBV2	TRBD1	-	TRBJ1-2	CASSDAEGAWSYGYTF	TGTGCCAGCAGTGATGCGGAGGGGGCATGGTCCTATGGCTACACCTTC
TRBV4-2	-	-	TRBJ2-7	CASSQELAGVEQYF	TGTGCCAGCAGCCAAGAACTAGCCGGCGTGGAGCAGTACTTC
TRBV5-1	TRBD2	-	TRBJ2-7	CASSLAVVASGTYEQYF	TGCGCCAGCAGCTTGGCGGTGGTGGCTAGCGGAACCTACGAGCAGTACTTC
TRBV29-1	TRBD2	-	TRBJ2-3	CSVDPAGGGDTQYF	TGCAGCGTTGATCCAGCGGGGGGAGGAGATACGCAGTATTTT
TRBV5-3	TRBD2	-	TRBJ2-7	CARSLAGVNLTSGRTYEQYF	TGTGCCAGAAGCTTGGCCGGGGTCAACTTAACTAGCGGGAGAACCTACGAGCAGTACTTC
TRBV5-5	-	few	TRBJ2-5	CASSLLNSPVETQYF	TGTGCCAGCAGCTTGTTGAACAGCCCCGTGGAGACCCAGTACTTC
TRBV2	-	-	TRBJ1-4	CASSPTGSSEKLFF	TGTGCCAGCAGTCCAACAGGGTCTTCTGAAAAACTGTTTTTT
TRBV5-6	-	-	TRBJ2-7	CASSLGPTGGGTYEQYF	TGTGCCAGCAGCTTGGGGCCAACAGGGGGGGGGACCTACGAGCAGTACTTC
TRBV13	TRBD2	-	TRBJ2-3	CASSFIAGGADTQYF	TGTGCCAGCAGCTTCATAGCGGGAGGTGCAGATACGCAGTATTTT
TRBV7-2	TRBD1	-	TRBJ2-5	CASSLAGVDRGVGVQETQYF	TGTGCCAGCAGCTTAGCGGGGGTGGACAGGGGAGTCGGGGTACAAGAGACCCAGTACTTC
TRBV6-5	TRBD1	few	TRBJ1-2	CASSYSGTGADGYTF	TGTGCCAGCAGTTACTCCGGGACAGGGGCAGACGGCTACACCTTC
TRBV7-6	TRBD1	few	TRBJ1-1	CASRSGGGNTEAFF	TGTGCCAGCAGGTCAGGGGGCGGTAACACTGAAGCTTTCTTT
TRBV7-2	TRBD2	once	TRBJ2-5	CASSEIAGAGETQYF	TGTGCCAGCAGCGAAATAGCGGGGGCGGGAGAGACCCAGTACTTC
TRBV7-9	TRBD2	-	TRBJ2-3	CASSSQGLVADTQYF	TGTGCCAGCAGCTCCCAGGGACTAGTCGCAGATACGCAGTATTTT
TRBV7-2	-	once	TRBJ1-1	CASSFRLGASGTEAFF	TGTGCCAGCAGCTTTCGGCTGGGGGCATCGGGCACTGAAGCTTTCTTT
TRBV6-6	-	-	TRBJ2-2	CASSPMEVGELFF	TGTGCCAGCAGCCCGATGGAGGTCGGGGAGCTGTTTTTT
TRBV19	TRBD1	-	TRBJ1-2	CASSIGQADGYTF	TGTGCCAGTAGTATTGGACAGGCGGATGGCTACACCTTC
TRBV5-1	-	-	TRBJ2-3	CASSPSGASHTDTQYF	TGCGCCAGCAGCCCCTCTGGGGCTAGTCACACAGATACGCAGTATTTT
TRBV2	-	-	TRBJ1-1	CASNTGGSLAGSFF	TGTGCCAGCAACACGGGAGGGTCGTTGGCGGGGTCCTTCTTT
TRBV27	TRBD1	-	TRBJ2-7	CASSPGQGPYEQYF	TGTGCCAGCAGTCCGGGACAGGGGCCCTACGAGCAGTACTTC
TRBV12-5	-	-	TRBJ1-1	CASGCLRVRGTEAFF	TGTGCTAGTGGTTGTCTAAGGGTTCGGGGCACTGAAGCTTTCTTT